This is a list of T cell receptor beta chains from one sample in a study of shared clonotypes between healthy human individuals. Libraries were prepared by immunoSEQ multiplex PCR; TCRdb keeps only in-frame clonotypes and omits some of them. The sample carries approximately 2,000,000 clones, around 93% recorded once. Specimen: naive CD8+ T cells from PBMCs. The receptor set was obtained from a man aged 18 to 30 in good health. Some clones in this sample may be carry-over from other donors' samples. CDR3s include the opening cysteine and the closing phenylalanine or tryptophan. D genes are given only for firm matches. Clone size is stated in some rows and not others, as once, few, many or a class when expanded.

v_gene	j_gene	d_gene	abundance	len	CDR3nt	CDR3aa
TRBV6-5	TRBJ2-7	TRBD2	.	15	TGTGCCAGCAGTTACTCCCGGGGGGTCTCCTACGAGCAGTACTTC	CASSYSRGVSYEQYF
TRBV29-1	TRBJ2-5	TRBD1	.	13	TGCAGCGCCCACCGGGACAGAGAAGAGACCCAGTACTTC	CSAHRDREETQYF
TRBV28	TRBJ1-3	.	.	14	TGTGCCAGCAACCTAGGGGGGACTGGAAACACCATATATTTT	CASNLGGTGNTIYF
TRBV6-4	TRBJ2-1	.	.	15	TGTGCCAGCAGTGACTCGCGGGTGTCCTACAATGAGCAGTTCTTC	CASSDSRVSYNEQFF
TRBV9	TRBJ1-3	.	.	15	TGTGCCAGCAGCAAAGTACGGAACTCTGGAAACACCATATATTTT	CASSKVRNSGNTIYF
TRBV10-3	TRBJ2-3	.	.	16	TGTGCCATCAGTGAGTCGCCCGGGACGAGCACAGATACGCAGTATTTT	CAISESPGTSTDTQYF
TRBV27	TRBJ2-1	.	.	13	TGTGCCAGCAGTTCTGTAGGATACAATGAGCAGTTCTTC	CASSSVGYNEQFF
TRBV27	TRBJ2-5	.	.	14	TGTGCCAGCAGCCCCTTTAGGGGTGTCGAGACCCAGTACTTC	CASSPFRGVETQYF
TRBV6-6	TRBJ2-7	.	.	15	TGTGCCAGCAGTTACTCGTTCGAGAGGTCCTACGAGCAGTACTTC	CASSYSFERSYEQYF
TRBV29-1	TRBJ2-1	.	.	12	TGCAGCGTCCACATGGCGAACAATGAGCAGTTCTTC	CSVHMANNEQFF
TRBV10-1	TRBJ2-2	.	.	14	TGCGCCAGCAGTGTGGACTCCAACACCGGGGAGCTGTTTTTT	CASSVDSNTGELFF
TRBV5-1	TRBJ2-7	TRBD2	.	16	TGCGCCAGCAGCTTGTTAACAGCGGGAGGGCCCCACGAGCAGTACTTC	CASSLLTAGGPHEQYF
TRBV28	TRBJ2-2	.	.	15	TGTGCCAGCAGTTCAGGGGACTCCAGCACCGGGGAGCTGTTTTTT	CASSSGDSSTGELFF
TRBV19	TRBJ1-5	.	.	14	TGTGCCAGCAAAACGGAGGGGGGGGGCCAGCCCCAGCATTTT	CASKTEGGGQPQHF
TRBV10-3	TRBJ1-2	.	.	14	TGTGCCATCAGTGGGCAGGGAGGGGAGGATGGCTACACCTTC	CAISGQGGEDGYTF
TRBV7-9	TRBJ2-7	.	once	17	TGTGCCAGCAGCTCAGCCCCCCAACTAGCAGAGTACTACGAGCAGTACTTC	CASSSAPQLAEYYEQYF
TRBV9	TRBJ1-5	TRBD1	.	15	TGTGCCAGCAGCGCGACAGGGGGCGGTAATCAGCCCCAGCATTTT	CASSATGGGNQPQHF
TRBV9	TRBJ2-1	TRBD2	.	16	TGTGCCAGCAGCGGCCTAGCGGGAAGCTCCTACAATGAGCAGTTCTTC	CASSGLAGSSYNEQFF
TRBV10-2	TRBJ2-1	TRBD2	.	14	TGCGCCAGCAGCAAGACTAGCGGTACAGATGAGCAGTTCTTC	CASSKTSGTDEQFF
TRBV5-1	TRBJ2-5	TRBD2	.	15	TGCGCCACCGCTTGGCTAGCGGGAGAAGGAGAGACCCAGTACTTC	CATAWLAGEGETQYF
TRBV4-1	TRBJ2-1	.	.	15	TGCGCCAGCAGCCAACCGTGGGAGGCCTACAATGAGCAGTTCTTC	CASSQPWEAYNEQFF
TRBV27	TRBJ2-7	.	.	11	TGTGCCACCAGGGGGGCCTACGAGCAGTACTTC	CATRGAYEQYF
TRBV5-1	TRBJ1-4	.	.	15	TGCGCCAGCAGCGCGGGACGGACTCCTAATGAAAAACTGTTTTTT	CASSAGRTPNEKLFF
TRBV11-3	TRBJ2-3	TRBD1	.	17	TGTGCCAGCAGCTTAGGGGGTTCGAGACAGGGGACAGATACGCAGTATTTT	CASSLGGSRQGTDTQYF